This entry lists 7 T cell receptor beta chains sequenced from one sample in a study of T cell changes during pregnancy in multiple sclerosis (dated 2019 in TCRdb). Libraries came from the immunoSEQ multiplex PCR assay. Here the immuneACCESS table is served through TCRdb, limited to in-frame sequences with V and J called. Missing clones are a known gap in these copies; in checked studies unresolved V genes cover under half, and the rest lacks a known reason. For this sample the table gives over 85,000 clones, of which 91% were detected only once. Clones ranked in the top ten supply roughly 1.9% of the sample. The input for sequencing was peripheral blood, taken in the first trimester of pregnancy. The receptors were gathered from a female donor in good health, enrolled as a control in a pregnancy study.

The chain combines TRBV19 with TRBJ2-4, with a possible D match to TRBD1 (5 bases). The ends were cut back, 5 bases at V and 0 bases at J, with 14 bases in the middle. Per germline, CDR1 LNHDA and CDR2 SQIVND (reference sequence). The CDR3 length is 16 residues. CDR3 region: CASSGRVVEAKNIQYF. CDR3 coding DNA: TGTGCCAGTAGTGGCAGGGTAGTGGAAGCCAAAAACATTCAGTACTTC.

This chain joins TRBV7-6 and TRBJ1-5; D gene unclear. This CDR3 contains 13 residues. Deletions cut 4 bases from V and 0 bases from J, with 4 bases between. Germline assignment: CDR1 SGHVS and CDR2 FNYEAQ. CDR3 in DNA: TGTGCCAGCAGCTCTAGTAGCAATCAGCCCCAGCATTTT. Protein sequence: CASSSSSNQPQHF.

On this clone: The junction differs from germline at one of its ends, possibly a read error. The V call is TRBV7-7, the J call TRBJ2-5; 9 bases align to TRBD2. The germline V gene has CDR1 SSHAT and CDR2 FNYEAQ (reference sequence). This CDR3 is 16 amino acids long. The CDR3 is CASSLVTGSGGETQYF. DNA of the CDR3: TGTGCTAGCAGCTTAGTAACGGGAAGCGGGGGGGAGACCCAGTACTTC.

This chain links TRBV25-1 with TRBJ1-2; 7 bases align to TRBD1. With 4 bases clipped from V and 5 bases from J, the junction kept 7 bases outside the gene matches. CDR3 size: 14 residues. Germline CDR1 and CDR2: MGHDK and SYGVNS. The CDR3 DNA reads TGTGCCAGCAGTGGACAGGGATCGGATTATGGCTACACCTTC. This codes for CASSGQGSDYGYTF.

In DNA, the CDR3 is TGCGCCAGCAGCCAAGTCCTGGCGGGGGCGGAGACCCAGTACTTC. It codes for CASSQVLAGAETQYF. The chain is built from TRBV4-3 and TRBJ2-5; perhaps TRBD2 as D (7 bases). V was clipped by 1 base and J by 5 bases, with 14 bases between them. This CDR3 has 15 amino acids. From germline, CDR1 is LGHNA and CDR2 YSLEER.

V and J are TRBV5-1 and TRBJ2-1; 8 positions agree with TRBD2. The CDR3 loop spans 16 amino acids. Per the germline V gene, CDR1 is SGHRS and CDR2 is YFSETQ. J lost 5 bases, V lost 0 bases, and 7 bases had no gene match. The DNA of the CDR3 is TGCGCCAGCAGCTTGGTGGCGGGGGGCCCCAACAATGAGCAGTTCTTC. Its translation is CASSLVAGGPNNEQFF.

The chain has TRBV30 and TRBJ2-7; weak D call: TRBD2 (6 bases). The length of the CDR3 is 12 residues. The germline gives CDR1 GTSNPN, CDR2 SVGIG (reference sequence). CDR3 region: CARGSYPGEQYF. The CDR3 DNA is TGTGCTCGGGGGTCCTACCCGGGCGAGCAGTACTTC.